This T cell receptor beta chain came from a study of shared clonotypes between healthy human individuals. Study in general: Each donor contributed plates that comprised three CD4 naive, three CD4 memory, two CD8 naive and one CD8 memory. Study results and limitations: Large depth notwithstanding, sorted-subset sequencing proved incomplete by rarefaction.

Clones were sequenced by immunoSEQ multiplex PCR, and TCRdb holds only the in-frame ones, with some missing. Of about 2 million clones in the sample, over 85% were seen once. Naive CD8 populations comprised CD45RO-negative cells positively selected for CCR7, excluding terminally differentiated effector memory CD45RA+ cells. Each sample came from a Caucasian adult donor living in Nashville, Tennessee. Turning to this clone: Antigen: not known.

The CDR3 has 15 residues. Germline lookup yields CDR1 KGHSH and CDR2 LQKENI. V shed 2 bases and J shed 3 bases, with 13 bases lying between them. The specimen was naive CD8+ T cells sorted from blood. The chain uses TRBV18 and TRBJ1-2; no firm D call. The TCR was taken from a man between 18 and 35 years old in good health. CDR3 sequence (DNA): TGTGCCAGCTCACCATCCCCGTGGTGGGACTATGGCTACACCTTC. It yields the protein CASSPSPWWDYGYTF.